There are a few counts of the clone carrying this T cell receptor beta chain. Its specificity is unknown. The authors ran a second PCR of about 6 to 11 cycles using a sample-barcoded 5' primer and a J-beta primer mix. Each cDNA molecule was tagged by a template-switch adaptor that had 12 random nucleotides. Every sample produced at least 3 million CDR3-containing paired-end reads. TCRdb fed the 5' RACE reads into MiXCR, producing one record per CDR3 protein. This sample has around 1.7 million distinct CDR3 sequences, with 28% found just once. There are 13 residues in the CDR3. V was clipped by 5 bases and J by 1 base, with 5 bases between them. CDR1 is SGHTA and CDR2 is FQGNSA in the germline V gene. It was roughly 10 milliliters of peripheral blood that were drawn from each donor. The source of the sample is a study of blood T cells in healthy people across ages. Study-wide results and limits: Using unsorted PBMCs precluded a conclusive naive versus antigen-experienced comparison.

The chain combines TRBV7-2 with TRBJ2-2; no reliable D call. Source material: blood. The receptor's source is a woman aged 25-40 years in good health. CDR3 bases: TGTGCCAGCAGCCGCTGGAACACCGGGGAGCTGTTTTTT. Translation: CASSRWNTGELFF. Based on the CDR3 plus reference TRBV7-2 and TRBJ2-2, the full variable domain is GAGVSQSPSNKVTEKGKDVELRCDPISGHTALYWYRQSLGQGLEFLIYFQGNSAPDKSGLPSDRFSAERTGGSVSTLTIQRTQQEDSAVYLCASSRWNTGELFFGEGSRLTVL.